This TCR beta chain was sequenced for a study of blood T cells in healthy people across ages. Study-wide results and caveats: Roughly linear age-related decline in beta diversity appeared, significant by age 40. PBMCs left unsorted prevented a conclusive naive versus antigen-experienced comparison. Diversity figures derived from one million T cells were judged to underestimate the true value. Greater diversity and more naive CD4+ cells were seen in long-lived donors than in aged donors.

V lost 5 bases to trimming and J lost 0 bases, with 7 bases between them. The germline V gene has CDR1 SQVTM and CDR2 ANQGSEA. This CDR3 has 12 amino acids. This clonotype was picked up many times. Its antigen is as yet unknown. The authors ran a second PCR of about 6 to 11 cycles using a sample-barcoded 5' primer and a J-beta primer mix. A single record per CDR3 protein comes from TCRdb applying MiXCR to the 5' RACE reads. The top ten hold around 11% of the sample, which has fewer than 2,000,000 distinct CDR3 sequences, roughly 32% seen once. The sample taken for sequencing was blood. The chain is built from TRBV29-1 and TRBJ1-2; D uncertain. This receptor was taken from a woman in her twenties or thirties in good health. For the CDR3, the DNA is TGCAGCGTTCGAGAACCTAACTATGGCTACACCTTC. Translating gives CSVREPNYGYTF.